This TCR beta chain is from a study of CD8 T cells in Susac syndrome. It was with random hexamers that roughly 0.45 to 1 ug RNA was reverse transcribed. TCRdb redid the calling of the immunoSEQ multiplex PCR reads with MiXCR, one entry per CDR3 protein. This table holds about 76,000 distinct CDR3 sequences, approximately 93% found once. Germline values: CDR1 SGDLS, CDR2 YYNGEE. The V gene lost 4 bases and the J gene lost 0 bases, with 14 bases spanning the gap. The CDR3 covers 16 residues. The chain joins TRBV9 to TRBJ1-3; D unclear. The sequence came from a human donor with Susac syndrome. The source material was CD8+ T cells from PBMCs. The CDR3 nucleotides read TGTGCCAGCAGCCCGGCCCGCGGATACTCTGGAAACACCATATATTTT. It translates to CASSPARGYSGNTIYF.